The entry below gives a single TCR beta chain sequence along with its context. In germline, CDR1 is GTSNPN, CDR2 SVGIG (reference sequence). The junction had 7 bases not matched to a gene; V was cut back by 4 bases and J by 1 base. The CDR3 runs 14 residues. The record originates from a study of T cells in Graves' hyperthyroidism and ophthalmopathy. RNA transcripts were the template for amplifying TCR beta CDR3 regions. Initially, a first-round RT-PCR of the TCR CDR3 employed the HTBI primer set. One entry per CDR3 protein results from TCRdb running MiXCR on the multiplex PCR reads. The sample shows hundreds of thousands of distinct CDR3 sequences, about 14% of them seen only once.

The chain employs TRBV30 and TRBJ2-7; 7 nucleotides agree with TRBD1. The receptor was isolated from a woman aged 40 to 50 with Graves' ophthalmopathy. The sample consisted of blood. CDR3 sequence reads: CAWTSGTVSYEQYF. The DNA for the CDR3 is TGTGCCTGGACCTCCGGGACAGTATCCTACGAGCAGTACTTC. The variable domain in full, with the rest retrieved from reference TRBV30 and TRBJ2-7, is SQTIHQWPATLVQPVGSPLSLECTVEGTSNPNLYWYRQAAGRGLQLLFYSVGIGQISSEVPQNLSASRPQDRQFILSSKKLLLSDSGFYLCAWTSGTVSYEQYFGPGTRLTVT.